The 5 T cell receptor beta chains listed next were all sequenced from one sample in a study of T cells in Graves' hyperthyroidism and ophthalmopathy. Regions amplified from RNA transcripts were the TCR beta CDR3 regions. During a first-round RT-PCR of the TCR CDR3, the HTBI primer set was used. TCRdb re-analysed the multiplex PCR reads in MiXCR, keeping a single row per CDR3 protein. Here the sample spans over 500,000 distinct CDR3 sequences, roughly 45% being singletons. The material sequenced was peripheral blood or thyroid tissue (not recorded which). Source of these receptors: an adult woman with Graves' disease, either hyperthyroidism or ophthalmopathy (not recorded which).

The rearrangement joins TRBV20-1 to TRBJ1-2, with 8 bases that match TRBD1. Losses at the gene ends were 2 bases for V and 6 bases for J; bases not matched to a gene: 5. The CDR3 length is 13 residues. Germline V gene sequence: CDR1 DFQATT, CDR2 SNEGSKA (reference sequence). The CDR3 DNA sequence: TGCAGTGCTAGACAACAGGGGGGTAATGGCTACACCTTC. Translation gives CSARQQGGNGYTF.

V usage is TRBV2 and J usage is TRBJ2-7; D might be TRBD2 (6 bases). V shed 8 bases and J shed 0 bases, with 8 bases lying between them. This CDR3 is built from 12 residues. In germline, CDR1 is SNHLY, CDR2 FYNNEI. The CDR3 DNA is TGTGCCAGCGTCGGGAGCTCCTACGAGCAGTACTTC. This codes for CASVGSSYEQYF. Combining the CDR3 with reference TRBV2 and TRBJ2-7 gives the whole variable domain EPEVTQTPSHQVTQMGQEVILRCVPISNHLYFYWYRQILGQKVEFLVSFYNNEISEKSEIFDDQFSVERPDGSNFTLKIRSTKLEDSAMYFCASVGSSYEQYFGPGTRLTVT.

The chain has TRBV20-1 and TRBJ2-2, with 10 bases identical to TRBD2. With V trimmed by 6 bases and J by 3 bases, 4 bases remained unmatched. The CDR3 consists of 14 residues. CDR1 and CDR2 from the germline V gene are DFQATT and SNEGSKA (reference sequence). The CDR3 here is CSAKAGGDTGELFF. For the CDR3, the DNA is TGCAGTGCAAAAGCGGGGGGGGACACCGGGGAGCTGTTTTTT.

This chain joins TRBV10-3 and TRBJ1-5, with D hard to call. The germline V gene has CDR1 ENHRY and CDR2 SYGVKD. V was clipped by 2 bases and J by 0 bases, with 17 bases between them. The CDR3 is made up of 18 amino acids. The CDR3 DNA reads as TGTGCCATCAGTGAGGTTGGAGGCGGGGTCGTTAGCAATCAGCCCCAGCATTTT. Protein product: CAISEVGGGVVSNQPQHF.

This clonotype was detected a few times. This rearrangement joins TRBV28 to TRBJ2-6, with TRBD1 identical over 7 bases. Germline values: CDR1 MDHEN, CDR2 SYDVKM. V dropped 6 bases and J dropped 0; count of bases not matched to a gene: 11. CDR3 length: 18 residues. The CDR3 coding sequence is TGTGCCAGCAGGACCACCGGGACAGTGGACTCTGGGGCCAACGTCCTGACTTTC. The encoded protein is CASRTTGTVDSGANVLTF. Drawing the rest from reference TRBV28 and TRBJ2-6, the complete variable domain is DVKVTQSSRYLVKRTGEKVFLECVQDMDHENMFWYRQDPGLGLRLIYFSYDVKMKEKGDIPEGYSVSREKKERFSLILESASTNQTSMYLCASRTTGTVDSGANVLTFGAGSRLTVL.